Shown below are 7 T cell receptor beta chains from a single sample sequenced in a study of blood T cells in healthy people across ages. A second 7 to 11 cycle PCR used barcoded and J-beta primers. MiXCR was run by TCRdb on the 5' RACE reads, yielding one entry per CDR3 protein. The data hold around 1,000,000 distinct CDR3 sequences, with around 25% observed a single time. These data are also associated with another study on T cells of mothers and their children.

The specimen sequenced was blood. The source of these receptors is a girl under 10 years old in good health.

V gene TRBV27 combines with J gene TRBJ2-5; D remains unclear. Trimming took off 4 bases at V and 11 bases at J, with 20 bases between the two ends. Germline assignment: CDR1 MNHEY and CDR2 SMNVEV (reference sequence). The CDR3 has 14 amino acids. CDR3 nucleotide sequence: TGTGCCAGCAGTTCCGAGACGGAATACCGTTCACAGTACTTC. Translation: CASSSETEYRSQYF.

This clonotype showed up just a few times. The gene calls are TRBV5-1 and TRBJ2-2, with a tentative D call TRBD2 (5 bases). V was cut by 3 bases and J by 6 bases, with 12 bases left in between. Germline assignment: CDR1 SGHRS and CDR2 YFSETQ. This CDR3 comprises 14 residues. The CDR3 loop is CASSSGRGAGELFF. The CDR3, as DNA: TGCGCCAGCAGCTCCGGTCGGGGAGCCGGGGAGCTGTTTTTT.

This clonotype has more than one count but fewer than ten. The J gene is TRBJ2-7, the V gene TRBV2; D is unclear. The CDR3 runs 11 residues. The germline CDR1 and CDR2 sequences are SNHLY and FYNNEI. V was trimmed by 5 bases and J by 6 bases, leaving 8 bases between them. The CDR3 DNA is TGTGCCAGCAGTTACATTATCGAGCAGTACTTC. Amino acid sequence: CASSYIIEQYF.

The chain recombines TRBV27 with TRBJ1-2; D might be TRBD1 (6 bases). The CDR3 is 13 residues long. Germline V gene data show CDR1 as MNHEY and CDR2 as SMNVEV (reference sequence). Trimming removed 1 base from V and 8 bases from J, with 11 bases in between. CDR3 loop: CASSLLGGNGYTF. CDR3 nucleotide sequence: TGTGCCAGCAGTTTATTAGGGGGGAACGGCTACACCTTC.

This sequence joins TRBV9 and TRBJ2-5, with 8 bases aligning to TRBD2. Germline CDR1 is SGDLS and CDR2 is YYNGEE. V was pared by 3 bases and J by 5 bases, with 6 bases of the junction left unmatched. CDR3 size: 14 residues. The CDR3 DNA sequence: TGTGCCAGCAGCGGCCAGGGACTAGATGAGACCCAGTACTTC. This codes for CASSGQGLDETQYF.

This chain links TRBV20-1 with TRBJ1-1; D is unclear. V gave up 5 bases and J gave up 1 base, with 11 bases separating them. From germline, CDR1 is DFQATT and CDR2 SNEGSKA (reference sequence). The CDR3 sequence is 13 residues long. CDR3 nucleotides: TGCAGTGCTTACTACCGAGGGAACACTGAAGCTTTCTTT. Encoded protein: CSAYYRGNTEAFF.

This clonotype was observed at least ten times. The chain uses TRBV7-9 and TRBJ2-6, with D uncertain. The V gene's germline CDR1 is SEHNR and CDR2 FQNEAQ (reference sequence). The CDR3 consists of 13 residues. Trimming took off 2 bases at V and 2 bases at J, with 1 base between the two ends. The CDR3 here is CASSLTGANVLTF. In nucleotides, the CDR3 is TGTGCCAGCAGCTTAACTGGGGCCAACGTCCTGACTTTC.